A single sample gave rise to the 21 T cell receptor beta chains below, sequenced in a study of T cells in Graves' hyperthyroidism and ophthalmopathy (dated 2019 in TCRdb). The library was built by means of multiplex PCR. Sequencing used an Illumina HiSeq 2000. The TCR beta CDR3 regions were amplified from RNA transcripts. A first-round RT-PCR of the TCR CDR3 used the HTBI primer set with the Qiagen OneStep RT-PCR kit. Starting from the raw public reads, TCRdb applied fastp trimming at Q25, assembled clones with MiXCR and retained in-frame beta chains. Each entry merges the rows of one CDR3 protein and shows their most common DNA and genes. Counted in this sample were roughly 180,000 distinct CDR3 sequences; 9.4% of them appeared once. Around 20% of the sample is in the top ten clones. The material sequenced was blood. The receptor set was obtained from a woman aged 18-29 years with Graves' hyperthyroidism that later progressed to Graves' ophthalmopathy.

Ten or more counts support this clonotype. CDR3 protein: CASSETRGDSPLHF. The CDR3 nucleotides are TGTGCCAGCAGTGAGACTCGCGGTGATTCACCCCTCCACTTT. The genes are TRBV2 and TRBJ1-6; D gene unclear. The ends were cut back, 3 bases at V and 8 bases at J, with 11 bases in the middle. CDR1 and CDR2 from the germline V gene are SNHLY and FYNNEI. The CDR3 consists of 14 residues.

A few counts support this clonotype. J is TRBJ1-2 and V is TRBV5-6; 10 bases map to TRBD1. The CDR3 is made up of 14 amino acids. Losses at the gene ends were 2 bases for V and 7 bases for J; bases not matched to a gene: 5. Per the germline V gene, CDR1 is SGHDT and CDR2 is YYEEEE. The CDR3 coding sequence is TGTGCCAGCAGCTTTGACAGGGGGCTGGGTGGCTACACCTTC. It yields the protein CASSFDRGLGGYTF.

There are a few counts of this clonotype. This sequence may be a read error, since a much larger clone differs from it by one base. CDR3 nucleotide sequence: TGTGCCACCAGTCGGCGTGAGGGAGAGACCCAGTACTTC. Amino acid sequence: CATSRREGETQYF. The genes are TRBV24-1 and TRBJ2-5, with D possibly matching TRBD2 (5 bases). The V gene's germline CDR1 is KGHDR and CDR2 SFDVKD. Trimming shortened V by 6 bases and J by 4 bases, and 11 bases separated the two germline ends. CDR3 length equals 13 residues.

This clonotype has at least ten counts. The genes are TRBV13 and TRBJ1-3; possibly TRBD1 for D (6 bases). V was shortened by 4 bases and J by 0 bases, with 10 bases between the two germline ends. CDR3 length: 15 residues. CDR1 is PRHDT, CDR2 FYEKMQ, per germline (reference sequence). The CDR3 sequence: CASSYRVSSGNTIYF. CDR3 DNA sequence: TGTGCCAGCAGCTACAGGGTTAGCTCTGGAAACACCATATATTTT.

This clonotype was seen many times. This chain's CDR3 is CASTATAYATNEKLFF. CDR3 sequence (DNA): TGTGCCAGCACGGCGACAGCTTATGCAACTAATGAAAAACTGTTTTTT. The chain couples TRBV12-3 or TRBV12-4 to TRBJ1-4, with D possibly being TRBD1 (5 bases). The V and J ends lost 7 bases and 0 bases respectively, with 15 bases between them. This CDR3 has 16 residues.

This clonotype was seen at least ten times. The chain carries TRBV24-1 and TRBJ2-5; TRBD2 agrees at 11 bases. Trimming took 7 bases from V and 2 from J; bases not matched to a gene: 8. Germline V CDR1 and CDR2: KGHDR, SFDVKD. The CDR3 is made up of 16 amino acids. CDR3 sequence: CATSPGTSGHQETQYF. The CDR3 bases are TGTGCCACCAGCCCCGGGACTAGCGGCCATCAAGAGACCCAGTACTTC.

This clonotype has at least ten counts. The CDR3 bases are TGTGCCATCAGGGGCACAGGGGGCGTCTATGGCTACACCTTC. Protein sequence: CAIRGTGGVYGYTF. The chain employs TRBV10-3 and TRBJ1-2; 9 bases agree with TRBD1. Germline CDR1 ENHRY, CDR2 SYGVKD. CDR3 length equals 14 residues. V lost 6 bases to trimming and J lost 4 bases; unmatched junction nucleotides: 6.

This clonotype was counted at least ten times. The chain combines TRBV28 with TRBJ1-1, with a weak D call TRBD1 (5 bases). This CDR3 comprises 14 residues. Trimming took off 7 bases at V and 1 base at J, with 13 bases between the two ends. The germline V gene encodes CDR1 MDHEN and CDR2 SYDVKM. The CDR3 sequence: CASTIGGRNTEAFF. CDR3 sequence (DNA): TGTGCCAGCACCATTGGGGGTAGGAACACTGAAGCTTTCTTT.

This clonotype was detected ten times or more. V gene TRBV3-1 combines with J gene TRBJ2-1, with a possible D match to TRBD2 (6 bases). Trimming pared 1 base from V and 0 bases from J, leaving 13 bases between. The CDR3 spans 17 residues. Germline CDR1 and CDR2: LGHDT and YNNKEL (reference sequence). Here the CDR3 DNA reads TGTGCCAGCAGCCAAGGTCTAGCGCCCATCTCCTACAATGAGCAGTTCTTC. This gives the protein CASSQGLAPISYNEQFF.

This clonotype was seen at least ten times. The rearrangement joins TRBV7-9 to TRBJ2-1; 7 bases align to TRBD2. J lost 7 bases, V lost 5 bases, and 11 bases had no gene match. CDR1 and CDR2 (germline): SEHNR, FQNEAQ (reference sequence). CDR3 length equals 15 residues. CDR3 loop: CASSRSGGGGNEQFF. CDR3 DNA: TGTGCCAGCAGCCGTAGTGGCGGGGGTGGAAATGAGCAGTTCTTC.

The sample holds one count of this clonotype. J is TRBJ2-5 and V is TRBV5-4; 8 nucleotides align to TRBD2. This CDR3 is 16 amino acids long. Germline trimming cut 4 bases from V and 6 bases from J; bases unmatched to any gene: 14. CDR1 and CDR2 (germline): SGHNT, YYREEE (reference sequence). The CDR3 protein is CASSLGTSAPGQTQYF. CDR3 DNA: TGTGCCAGCAGCCTAGGGACTAGTGCGCCCGGGCAGACCCAGTACTTC.

This clonotype occurred many times. The J gene is TRBJ1-6, the V gene TRBV6-5; 9 positions match TRBD1. J lost 10 bases, V lost 0 bases, and 10 bases had no gene match. The CDR3 is 17 residues long. Per germline, CDR1 MNHEY and CDR2 SVGAGI. This CDR3 reads CASSYSRPGTGKSPLHF. The DNA for the CDR3 is TGTGCCAGCAGTTACTCCCGTCCCGGGACAGGGAAATCACCCCTCCACTTT.

V is TRBV30 and J is TRBJ1-2; no definite D call. The CDR3 loop spans 13 amino acids. Germline V gives CDR1 GTSNPN, CDR2 SVGIG (reference sequence). V shed 4 bases and J shed 8 bases, with 17 bases lying between them. CDR3 sequence (DNA): TGTGCCTGGACCCACAGCTGGGGAGCGGGCTACACCTTC. Its translation: CAWTHSWGAGYTF.

This clonotype was counted at least ten times. The genes are TRBV20-1 and TRBJ2-2, with 8 positions matching TRBD2. The CDR3 sequence is 13 residues long. From germline, CDR1 is DFQATT and CDR2 SNEGSKA (reference sequence). J gave up 7 bases and V 5 bases, and 6 bases lay outside the gene matches. The CDR3 spells CSASSGRNGELFF. The CDR3 DNA reads TGCAGTGCTTCTAGCGGGCGTAACGGGGAGCTGTTTTTT.

The table lists this clonotype with many counts. The chain is built from TRBV6-6 and TRBJ1-1, with a weak D call TRBD1 (5 bases). CDR1 and CDR2 (germline): MNHNY, SVGAGI (reference sequence). V was trimmed by 0 bases and J by 1 base, leaving 18 bases between them. This CDR3 comprises 18 residues. CDR3 DNA: TGTGCCAGCAGTTACTCGACGAGTCTAGGGGCGCGGAACACTGAAGCTTTCTTT. This encodes CASSYSTSLGARNTEAFF.

This clonotype was found many times. This chain links TRBV30 with TRBJ2-2; the match to TRBD1 covers 11 bases. Trimming took 8 bases from V and 8 from J; bases not matched to a gene: 10. CDR3 length: 14 residues. CDR1 is GTSNPN and CDR2 is SVGIG in the germline V gene (reference sequence). CDR3 in amino acids: CAQRTGGLRGELFF. DNA of the CDR3: TGTGCCCAACGGACAGGGGGCTTACGAGGGGAGCTGTTTTTT.

At least ten counts were recorded for this clonotype. J is TRBJ2-7 and V is TRBV4-1, with D uncertain. V was cut by 0 bases and J by 0 bases, with 3 bases left in between. The germline gives CDR1 MGHRA, CDR2 YSYEKL. This CDR3 comprises 13 residues. As DNA, the CDR3 is TGCGCCAGCAGCCAAGAGATCTCCTACGAGCAGTACTTC. It is translated as CASSQEISYEQYF.

This clonotype was counted many times. The J gene is TRBJ2-3, the V gene TRBV9; D may be TRBD1 (6 bases). Trimming took 0 bases from V and 2 from J, leaving 10 bases between them. Germline values: CDR1 SGDLS, CDR2 YYNGEE. This CDR3 region has 15 residues. The CDR3 sequence: CASSVGGGPTDTQYF. In DNA form, the CDR3 reads TGTGCCAGCAGCGTAGGAGGGGGACCCACAGATACGCAGTATTTT.

This clonotype showed up many times. The chain employs TRBV6-5 and TRBJ1-1; no clear D. Germline loops: CDR1 MNHEY, CDR2 SVGAGI. The CDR3 length is 15 residues. The V and J ends lost 1 base and 5 bases respectively, with 14 bases between them. The CDR3 sequence: CASSYLRVVGTEAFF. The CDR3 nucleotides are TGTGCCAGCAGTTACTTGAGGGTTGTGGGGACTGAAGCTTTCTTT.

This clonotype was seen a handful of times. A much larger clone is a single base away; this may be a read error. The chain has TRBV7-9 and TRBJ2-7, with 7 bases identical to TRBD1. Germline V gives CDR1 SEHNR, CDR2 FQNEAQ (reference sequence). The CDR3 covers 14 residues. V lost 5 bases, J lost 9 bases, and 13 bases stayed unmatched. CDR3 residues: CASSARTGADVQYF. CDR3 coding DNA: TGTGCCAGCAGCGCCCGAACAGGGGCGGACGTGCAGTACTTC.

This clonotype was seen a handful of times. V is TRBV7-9 and J is TRBJ2-1, with 8 nucleotides matching TRBD2. The CDR3 sequence is 15 residues long. Germline lookup yields CDR1 SEHNR and CDR2 FQNEAQ (reference sequence). Trimming removed 5 bases from V and 7 bases from J; junction bases left unmatched: 10. Here the CDR3 DNA reads TGTGCCAGCAGCATCGGGGGGGCCCTCCTGAATGAGCAGTTCTTC. This sequence encodes CASSIGGALLNEQFF.